This T cell receptor (beta chain) derives from a study of long-term antiretroviral therapy in people with HIV. For each donor, at least one pre-ART and at least two post-ART PBMC samples were available. As concerns this clone: Its antigen is as yet unknown.

Germline-derived CDR1 and CDR2 are MNHNS and SASEGT. CDR3 length: 13 residues. The germline V and J ends were trimmed by 4 bases and 1 base, with 7 bases remaining between them. Runs used v3.0 of the immunoSEQ assay and were done at survey level. The protocol was immunoSEQ multiplex PCR, while the TCRdb copy is restricted to in-frame clones and leaves out a portion. The table lists about 43,000 clones, roughly 86% of them singletons, with around 4.7% in the top ten. Study-level findings and limits: There were no data on ART adherence, viral resistance or therapy changes, a gap that limits inferences about post-ART repertoire changes. Blood dating 2004 to 2017 may reflect older ART regimens.

The specimen comprised unsorted PBMCs, sampled 0.1 years before starting antiretroviral therapy. The rearrangement uses TRBV6-1 and TRBJ2-5; D may be TRBD2 (5 bases). The clonotype originates from a woman aged 50 to 65 with HIV. CDR3 in amino acids: CASSGTFQETQYF. The CDR3 DNA sequence: TGTGCCAGCAGTGGGACTTTCCAAGAGACCCAGTACTTC.